The clone carrying this TCR beta chain is a singleton in its sample. This table comes from immunoSEQ multiplex PCR, and its TCRdb copy is limited to in-frame clones, with some not included. The sample includes under 90,000 clones, roughly 89% of them seen just once. This specimen belongs to a study of T cell changes during pregnancy in multiple sclerosis. V lost 6 bases and J 7 bases, leaving 13 bases between the germline ends. From germline, CDR1 is SQVTM and CDR2 ANQGSEA. The CDR3 has 12 residues. The chain links TRBV29-1 to TRBJ2-4, with D tentatively TRBD2 (6 bases). Specimen: peripheral blood, collected after pregnancy. The sequence derives from a female donor in good health, enrolled as a control in a pregnancy study. This CDR3 is CSVEGRLNIQYF. CDR3 sequence (DNA): TGCAGCGTGGAGGGGCGGTTGAACATTCAGTACTTC.